This T cell receptor (beta chain) was sequenced for a study of beta chain features in type 1 diabetes. In regard to this clone: Its specificity is not known.

cDNA synthesis used the whole RNA isolate, giving expressed TCRB sequences. The method was immunoSEQ multiplex PCR; TCRdb's version includes in-frame clones alone and lacks a portion of them. The sample lists around 150,000 clones; about 8.3% were seen once. Findings and caveats of the study: Across all four CD4+ subsets, people with type 1 diabetes showed modestly shorter TCRB CDR3s.

A sort by CD45RO/CCR7/CD25/CD127/CD95/CD27 yielded CD4+ naive, central memory, regulatory and stem cell-like memory cells. The V gene's germline CDR1 is MNHEY and CDR2 SMNVEV (reference sequence). This CDR3 has 10 residues. V gave up 9 bases and J gave up 6 bases, with 8 bases separating them. V usage is TRBV27 and J usage is TRBJ1-2, with D possibly TRBD1 on 6 matching bases. What was sequenced was central memory CD4+ T cells from blood. This clonotype was sampled from a woman aged 18-29 years with type 1 diabetes. CDR3 sequence reads: CASNRDGYTF. Written as DNA, the CDR3 is TGTGCCAGTAACAGGGATGGCTACACCTTC.